This section outlines one T cell receptor beta chain sequence together with its context. Its antigen is not identified. The CDR3 covers 15 residues. Germline V gives CDR1 MDHEN, CDR2 SYDVKM. Trimming left V 4 bases short and J 16 bases short, with 25 bases between. A TCRbeta library incorporating unique molecular identifiers was prepared. TCRdb re-derived calls from the PCR reads in MiXCR, one entry per CDR3 protein. The sample consists of some 200,000 distinct CDR3 sequences, roughly a tenth of them appearing once. The record originates from a study of T-cell reconstitution after alpha-beta-depleted transplantation in children. Study-wide findings and caveats: The origin of alpha-beta T cells about two months after transplant was reportedly several hundred expanded graft clones.

This TCR was recovered from a child under two years old with acute myeloid leukemia, due to receive a stem cell transplant. This chain uses TRBV28 with TRBJ1-4, with D maybe TRBD1 (6 bases). The material sequenced was PBMCs, taken before TCRalphabeta/CD19-depleted stem cell transplant. CDR3 nucleotides: TGTGCCAGCAGTTCCACCGAGACAGGCCTCCAAAGACCGTTTTTT. It encodes CASSSTETGLQRPFF.